The rows below give T cell receptor beta chains drawn from one sample of a study of T cells after yellow fever vaccination. TCRdb recomputed calls from the 5' RACE reads with MiXCR, one row per CDR3 protein. The sample yields some 120,000 distinct CDR3 sequences, 8.4% seen once. Sequenced here: CD8+ T cells sorted from PBMCs, sampled 45 days after the yellow fever booster vaccination. These receptors were taken from a man aged 30 to 39 who received the YFV17D yellow fever vaccine. Each CDR3 is given with its conserved first and last residue. Fields, in order: V gene, CDR3 length, D gene, clone size, J gene, CDR3 protein, CDR3 DNA. D genes are given only for firm matches. Clone sizes are given selectively: once, few, many, or a class where the clone is expanded.

>TRBV28|13|NA|many|TRBJ2-5
CASSLVGGETQYF
TGTGCCAGCAGTTTAGTCGGGGGAGAGACCCAGTACTTC
>TRBV6-5|16|TRBD1|few|TRBJ1-2
CASSSFGQGVSYGYTF
TGTGCCAGCAGTTCTTTCGGACAGGGGGTTAGCTATGGCTACACCTTC
>TRBV6-2/TRBV6-3|18|NA|many|TRBJ2-1
CASSSPQDSSPLYNEQFF
TGTGCCAGCAGTTCCCCTCAAGACAGTTCTCCACTGTACAATGAGCAGTTCTTC
>TRBV5-1|16|NA|many|TRBJ2-5
CASSPRGGPREETQYF
TGCGCCAGCAGCCCCCGAGGGGGTCCGAGGGAAGAGACCCAGTACTTC
>TRBV4-2|11|NA|many|TRBJ2-5
CASSQLETQYF
TGTGCCAGCAGCCAATTGGAGACCCAGTACTTC
>TRBV6-2/TRBV6-3|15|NA|many|TRBJ1-1
CASSYSGSENTEAFF
TGTGCCAGCAGTTACTCCGGCAGTGAGAACACTGAAGCTTTCTTT
>TRBV5-4|15|NA|NA|TRBJ1-1
CASSGDTFMNTEAFF
TGTGCCAGCAGCGGTGACACCTTTATGAACACTGAAGCTTTCTTT
>TRBV29-1|17|NA|many|TRBJ2-7
CSPRSGILPGSSYEQYF
TGCAGCCCTCGGTCAGGGATCCTCCCAGGAAGCTCCTACGAGCAGTACTTC
>TRBV27|15|TRBD1|many|TRBJ2-1
CASSLYGTGGHEQFF
TGTGCCAGCAGTTTATATGGGACAGGGGGGCATGAGCAGTTCTTC
>TRBV14|15|TRBD2|NA|TRBJ2-1
CASSQGTSGFNEQFF
TGTGCCAGCAGCCAAGGGACTAGCGGATTCAATGAGCAGTTCTTC
>TRBV27|16|TRBD2|many|TRBJ2-3
CASRRRLAGITDTQYF
TGTGCCAGCAGGCGGCGACTAGCGGGTATCACAGATACGCAGTATTTT
>TRBV6-1|16|NA|NA|TRBJ2-1
CASSEEAGFTYNEQFF
TGTGCCAGCAGTGAAGAAGCAGGCTTTACCTACAATGAGCAGTTCTTC
>TRBV3-1|14|NA|NA|TRBJ2-2
CASSSTSFAGELFF
TGTGCCAGCAGCTCAACTAGCTTTGCCGGGGAGCTGTTTTTT
>TRBV6-5|13|NA|many|TRBJ1-2
CASTPAANYGYTF
TGTGCCAGCACTCCCGCAGCTAACTATGGCTACACCTTC
>TRBV9|16|NA|many|TRBJ2-3
CASSASRDRVSDTQYF
TGTGCCAGCAGCGCGAGCCGGGACCGCGTTTCGGATACGCAGTATTTT
>TRBV15|16|NA|many|TRBJ2-3
CATSPFWGWGTDTQYF
TGTGCCACCAGCCCGTTTTGGGGATGGGGCACAGATACGCAGTATTTT
>TRBV11-1|18|TRBD2|NA|TRBJ2-7
CASSFPIRTSGSTYEQYF
TGTGCCAGCAGCTTTCCGATCAGGACTAGCGGGAGTACCTACGAGCAGTACTTC
>TRBV5-5|15|NA|many|TRBJ2-2
CASSPTGINTGELFF
TGTGCCAGCAGCCCGACAGGAATCAACACCGGGGAGCTGTTTTTT
>TRBV29-1|12|NA|many|TRBJ2-5
CSVERGSETQYF
TGCAGCGTCGAACGGGGGTCAGAGACCCAGTACTTC
>TRBV9|15|NA|many|TRBJ2-2
CASSGTRGPHGELFF
TGTGCCAGCAGCGGCACTCGGGGGCCCCACGGGGAGCTGTTTTTT
>TRBV27|11|NA|many|TRBJ2-7
CASGILYEQYF
TGTGCCAGCGGAATACTCTACGAGCAGTACTTC
>TRBV5-1|14|NA|few|TRBJ2-5
CASSLVRVDETQYF
TGCGCCAGCAGCTTGGTTCGTGTGGATGAGACCCAGTACTTC
>TRBV5-1|13|NA|many|TRBJ2-4
CASRETEKNIQYF
TGCGCCAGCAGGGAGACGGAGAAAAACATTCAGTACTTC
>TRBV6-5|15|TRBD2|many|TRBJ2-1
CASRPGTSGKNEQFF
TGTGCCAGCAGACCCGGGACTAGCGGGAAGAATGAGCAGTTCTTC